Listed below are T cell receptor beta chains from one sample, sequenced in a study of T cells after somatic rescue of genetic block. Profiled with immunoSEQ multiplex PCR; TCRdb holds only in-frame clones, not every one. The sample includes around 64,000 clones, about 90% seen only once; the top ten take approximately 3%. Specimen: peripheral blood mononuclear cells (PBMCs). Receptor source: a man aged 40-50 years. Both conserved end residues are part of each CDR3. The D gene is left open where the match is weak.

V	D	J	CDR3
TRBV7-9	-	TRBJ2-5	CASSLGYQETQYF
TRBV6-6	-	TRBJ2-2	CASTKFRAGELFF
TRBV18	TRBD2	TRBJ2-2	CASSPTSGQTGELFF
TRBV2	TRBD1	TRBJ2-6	CASSGQGTGANVLTF
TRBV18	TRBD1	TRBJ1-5	CASSPGTGVGMNNQPQHF
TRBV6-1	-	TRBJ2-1	CASSESPLLNEQFF
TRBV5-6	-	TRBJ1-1	CASSYGTLNTEAFF
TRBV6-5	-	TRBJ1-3	CASSYSLDSSGNIIYF
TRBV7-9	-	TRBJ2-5	CASTPYGGRGRDKTQYF
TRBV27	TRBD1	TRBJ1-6	CASSPFLTGGRSPLHF
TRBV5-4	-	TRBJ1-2	CASSPGSYGYTF
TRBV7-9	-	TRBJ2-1	CASSLGTYNEQFF
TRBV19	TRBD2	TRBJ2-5	CASSIDLEVASGRFKQETQYF
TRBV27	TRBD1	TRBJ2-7	CASSLSRGPYEQYF
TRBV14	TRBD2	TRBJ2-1	CASTSIAGVYNEQFF
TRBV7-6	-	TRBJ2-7	CASSLERQYEQYF
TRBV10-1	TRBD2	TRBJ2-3	CASSDSILAREGQDTQYF
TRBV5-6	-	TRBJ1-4	CASSLATSNEKLFF
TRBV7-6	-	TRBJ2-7	CASSLTSSSYEQYF
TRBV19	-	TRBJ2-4	CASSPTLIAKNIQYF
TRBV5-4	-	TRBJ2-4	CASSFGGENIQYF
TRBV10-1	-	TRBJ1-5	CASTIRDYGNQPQHF
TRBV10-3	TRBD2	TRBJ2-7	CAISESDGRLGDSEQYF
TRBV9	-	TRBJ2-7	CASSGDPGHEQYF
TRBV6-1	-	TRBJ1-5	CASSPTGGQPQHF
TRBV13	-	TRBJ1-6	CASSSTTGIGSPLHF
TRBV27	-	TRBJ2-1	CASSPPRGRGLIREQFF
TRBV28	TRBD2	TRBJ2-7	CASSLREGVGYEQYF
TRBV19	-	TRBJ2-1	CASSIYPPELDEQFF
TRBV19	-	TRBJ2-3	CASRGTSEVDTQYF
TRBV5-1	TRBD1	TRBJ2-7	CASSRDRLTYEQYF
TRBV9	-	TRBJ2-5	CASSLQGGTETQYF
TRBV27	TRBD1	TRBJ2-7	CASTGQGAGEQYF
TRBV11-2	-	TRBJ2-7	CASSLTGTYEQYF
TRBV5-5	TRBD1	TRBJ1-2	CASRPGQGSYGYTF
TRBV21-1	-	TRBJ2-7	CASSKAGYEQYF
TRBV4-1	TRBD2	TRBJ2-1	CASSQGLAGVGEQFF
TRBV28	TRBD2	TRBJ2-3	CASSFSGRRDTQYF
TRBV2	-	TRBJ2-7	CASSEVGARYEQYF
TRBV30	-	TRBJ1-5	CAWGPGSNQPQHF
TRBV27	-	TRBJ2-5	CASSFQGRETQYF
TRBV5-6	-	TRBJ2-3	CASSLPAGRTDTQYF